A single sample is the source of the 30 T cell receptor beta chains below, sequenced in a study of HIV-infected patients and healthy controls. Alpha and beta constant-region primers primed reverse transcription of around 550 ng RNA. Alpha and beta chain libraries were made separately by chain-specific third strand synthesis with multiplexing indices. TCRdb used MiXCR to reprocess the 5' RACE reads, holding one entry per CDR3 protein. The table has roughly 7,400 distinct CDR3 sequences, around 6.7% seen once. Follow-up blood was drawn about 14 weeks, roughly three months, after antiretroviral therapy began. No cell fractionation was done, so the repertoire covers all unsorted peripheral blood T cells. The specimen was blood, collected during antiretroviral therapy. These receptors were obtained from an adult with HIV infection.

This clonotype was seen many times. This beta chain is an unintended read in a library built for alpha chains; its size means little. This chain links TRBV5-1 with TRBJ2-7; a possible D gene is TRBD1 (6 bases). V lost 0 bases and J lost 0, with 13 bases in between. The CDR3 length is 16 residues. Germline V CDR1 and CDR2: SGHRS, YFSETQ. The chain's CDR3 is CASSLELGANSYEQYF. The DNA of the CDR3 is TGCGCCAGCAGCTTGGAGCTGGGGGCCAACTCCTACGAGCAGTACTTC. Filled out from reference TRBV5-1 and TRBJ2-7, the complete variable domain reads KAGVTQTPRYLIKTRGQQVTLSCSPISGHRSVSWYQQTPGQGLQFLFEYFSETQRNKGNFPGRFSGRQFSNSRSEMNVSTLELGDSALYLCASSLELGANSYEQYFGPGTRLTVT.

This clonotype was detected many times. A library prepared for alpha chains yielded this beta chain as an off-target read; its size is of little meaning. The rearrangement uses TRBV27 and TRBJ2-3; 13 nucleotides match TRBD2. The CDR3 is made up of 16 amino acids. Germline CDR1 and CDR2: MNHEY and SMNVEV (reference sequence). V gave up 7 bases and J gave up 3 bases; unmatched junction bases: 7. This CDR3 is CASNILAGGPTDTQYF. For the CDR3, the DNA is TGTGCCAGCAACATACTAGCGGGAGGGCCAACAGATACGCAGTATTTT.

This clonotype ranks as medium-sized. Since the library was made to target alpha chains, this beta chain is a stray read and its abundance is not meaningful. The V call is TRBV19, the J call TRBJ2-1; the D is unclear. This CDR3 spans 13 amino acids. Germline-derived CDR1 and CDR2 are LNHDA and SQIVND (reference sequence). Trimming shortened V by 4 bases and J by 0 bases, and 4 bases separated the two germline ends. The CDR3 coding sequence is TGTGCCAGTAGTAGCGACTCCTACAATGAGCAGTTCTTC. Protein sequence: CASSSDSYNEQFF.

Comment on this clonotype: The library was built for alpha chains, so this beta chain is an off-target read and its size means little. The rearrangement links TRBV20-1 to TRBJ1-1; a weak D match, TRBD1 (5 bases). In germline, CDR1 is DFQATT, CDR2 SNEGSKA (reference sequence). Between the trimmed V and J ends, which lost 3 bases and 0 bases, there was a span of 11 bases. The CDR3 has 14 residues. The CDR3 region is CSASRGTVNTEAFF. The CDR3 coding sequence is TGCAGTGCTAGCAGAGGGACGGTGAACACTGAAGCTTTCTTT.

This clonotype has a count of ten or more. As an off-target read in a library built for alpha chains, this beta chain has a frequency of little significance. The CDR3 bases are TGTGCCAGCAGTACCGGGACGGCGCAAGCCAAAAACATTCAGTACTTC. It encodes CASSTGTAQAKNIQYF. The rearrangement uses TRBV6-1 and TRBJ2-4; possibly TRBD1 or TRBD2 for D (5 bases each). Trimming took 5 bases from V and 0 from J, leaving 14 bases between them. Germline-derived CDR1 and CDR2 are MNHNS and SASEGT. The CDR3 contains 16 residues.

This clonotype was picked up a small number of times. Little can be read into the size of this beta chain, an off-target read in a library designed for alpha chains. This sequence joins TRBV27 and TRBJ2-1; 8 positions agree with TRBD1. There are 16 residues in the CDR3. The germline CDR1 and CDR2 sequences are MNHEY and SMNVEV (reference sequence). V shed 3 bases, J shed 0 bases, and the junction held 4 bases outside the gene matches. The CDR3 bases are TGTGCCAGCAGTTTCGACAGGGGTAGCTCCTACAATGAGCAGTTCTTC. As protein: CASSFDRGSSYNEQFF.

This clonotype is categorized as medium-sized. The library was built for alpha chains, so this beta chain is an off-target read and its size means little. The chain couples TRBV6-4 to TRBJ2-2; D not certain. This CDR3 is built from 13 residues. V was shortened by 2 bases and J by 5 bases, with 6 bases between the two germline ends. Germline loops: CDR1 MRHNA, CDR2 SNTAGT. The CDR3 protein is CASSDRATGELFF. The CDR3 DNA reads as TGTGCCAGCAGTGACAGGGCTACCGGGGAGCTGTTTTTT.

This clonotype rates as medium-sized. This beta chain slipped into a library made for alpha chains as a stray read, so its size is not meaningful. This chain links TRBV6-1 with TRBJ1-4, with a tentative D call TRBD1 (6 bases). V was trimmed by 0 bases and J by 6 bases, leaving 14 bases between them. CDR1 and CDR2 from the germline V gene are MNHNS and SASEGT. This CDR3 has 16 amino acids. The CDR3 DNA sequence: TGTGCCAGCAGTGAAGCGCCAGGGGCAGAGGATGAAAAACTGTTTTTT. Amino acid sequence: CASSEAPGAEDEKLFF.

This clonotype was seen ten or more times. This beta chain represents an off-target read in a library built for alpha chains; its size is of limited meaning. V is TRBV30 and J is TRBJ2-2; no definite D call. With 6 bases removed from V and 3 bases from J, the gap between germline ends came to 11 bases. This CDR3 is 13 amino acids long. Germline CDR1 is GTSNPN and CDR2 is SVGIG (reference sequence). CDR3 region: CACSSRDTGELFF. The CDR3 DNA follows: TGTGCCTGCTCAAGTCGGGACACCGGGGAGCTGTTTTTT. Full variable domain (rest looked up from reference TRBV30 and TRBJ2-2): SQTIHQWPATLVQPVGSPLSLECTVEGTSNPNLYWYRQAAGRGLQLLFYSVGIGQISSEVPQNLSASRPQDRQFILSSKKLLLSDSGFYLCACSSRDTGELFFGEGSRLTVL.

This clonotype was counted at least ten times. This beta chain is an unintended read in a library built for alpha chains; its size means little. J is TRBJ2-7 and V is TRBV19; 10 bases agree with TRBD1. The V gene end was trimmed by 7 bases and the J gene end by 1 base; junction bases not matched to a gene: 7. Germline-derived CDR1 and CDR2 are LNHDA and SQIVND (reference sequence). This CDR3 comprises 15 residues. The CDR3 loop is CASTSWTGGSYEQYF. The CDR3 coding sequence is TGTGCCAGTACCTCATGGACAGGGGGATCCTACGAGCAGTACTTC.

This clonotype was counted at least ten times. Within a library made for alpha chains, this beta chain is off target, and its count is uninformative. V gene TRBV29-1 combines with J gene TRBJ2-5; D is ambiguous. Germline V gene data show CDR1 as SQVTM and CDR2 as ANQGSEA. The CDR3 sequence is 11 residues long. Trimming removed 7 bases at V and 5 bases at J, with 11 bases between. The DNA for the CDR3 is TGCAGCGCTTCAAGTGGTGAGACCCAGTACTTC. The encoded protein is CSASSGETQYF.

This clonotype was detected only once. This beta chain is off target for a library built for alpha chains, so its abundance means little. This sequence joins TRBV29-1 and TRBJ1-1, with 8 bases identical to TRBD1. The CDR3 has 11 amino acids. The germline V gene encodes CDR1 SQVTM and CDR2 ANQGSEA. With V trimmed by 6 bases and J by 5 bases, 2 bases remained unmatched. The CDR3 bases are TGCAGCGTAGACAGGGGTACTGAAGCTTTCTTT. Its translation is CSVDRGTEAFF.

This clonotype was recorded at least ten times. This beta chain turned up in a library designed for alpha chains; as an off-target read, its abundance says little. The chain carries TRBV6-5 and TRBJ2-6, with D tentatively TRBD2 (7 bases). Germline V gene sequence: CDR1 MNHEY, CDR2 SVGAGI. CDR3 size: 17 residues. V shed 2 bases and J shed 2 bases, with 13 bases lying between them. The CDR3 DNA follows: TGTGCCAGCAGTTACGGGCAGGGGAGGGCTGGGGCCAACGTCCTGACTTTC. Amino acid sequence: CASSYGQGRAGANVLTF.

This clonotype was seen many times. This beta chain came through as a stray read in a library set up for alpha chains, and its size says little. The rearrangement joins TRBV30 to TRBJ2-7, with a tentative D call TRBD1 (6 bases). Per the germline V gene, CDR1 is GTSNPN and CDR2 is SVGIG (reference sequence). V gave up 3 bases and J gave up 2 bases, with 11 bases separating them. The CDR3 contains 13 residues. The CDR3 region has the DNA TGTGCCTGGAGCGTACAGGGTCCCTACGAGCAGTACTTC. It encodes CAWSVQGPYEQYF.

By its share, this clonotype is medium-sized. Being off target in a library aimed at alpha chains, this beta chain has a size of little meaning. The chain has TRBV10-3 and TRBJ1-4; D possibly corresponds to TRBD1 (5 bases). The CDR3 has 11 residues. V lost 6 bases and J lost 8, with 7 bases in between. Germline loops: CDR1 ENHRY, CDR2 SYGVKD. CDR3 loop: CAIRAGEKLFF. The CDR3 DNA sequence: TGTGCCATCAGGGCAGGGGAAAAACTGTTTTTT.

This clonotype showed up many times. This beta chain came through as a stray read in a library set up for alpha chains, and its size says little. The chain links TRBV6-1 to TRBJ2-7; tentative D call: TRBD2 (5 bases). Germline V gene data show CDR1 as MNHNS and CDR2 as SASEGT. This CDR3 has 14 residues. V shed 4 bases and J shed 3 bases, with 13 bases lying between them. CDR3 nucleotides: TGTGCCAGCAGTGTAGCCCCGGGAAGCTACGAGCAGTACTTC. Protein product: CASSVAPGSYEQYF.

This clonotype is labeled medium-sized (0.01 to 0.1%). Little can be read into the size of this beta chain, an off-target read in a library designed for alpha chains. This sequence joins TRBV29-1 and TRBJ1-1; D not certain. V lost 5 bases and J 7 bases, leaving 8 bases between the germline ends. Germline CDR1 is SQVTM and CDR2 is ANQGSEA. CDR3 length equals 10 residues. As DNA, the CDR3 is TGCAGCGTTACTCCGGGTGAAGCTTTCTTT. The encoded protein is CSVTPGEAFF.

This clonotype was observed many times. Because this beta chain is a stray read in a library intended to capture alpha chains, its abundance should not be given much weight. The chain has TRBV18 and TRBJ2-5; TRBD2 matches at 10 bases. With 3 bases clipped from V and 5 bases from J, the junction kept 6 bases outside the gene matches. Germline-derived CDR1 and CDR2 are KGHSH and LQKENI. The length of the CDR3 is 15 residues. The CDR3 bases are TGTGCCAGCTCACCCCCGGGACTAGCGTCCGAGACCCAGTACTTC. Translated, it gives CASSPPGLASETQYF. Together with reference TRBV18 and TRBJ2-5, the CDR3 gives the full variable domain: NAGVMQNPRHLVRRRGQEARLRCSPMKGHSHVYWYRQLPEEGLKFMVYLQKENIIDESGMPKERFSAEFPKEGPSILRIQQVVRGDSAAYFCASSPPGLASETQYFGPGTRLLVL.

This clonotype came up many times. This beta chain lies outside the target of a library built for alpha chains; its clone size means little. The chain carries TRBV20-1 and TRBJ2-1; 10 nucleotides line up with TRBD2. J lost 3 bases, V lost 4 bases, and 9 bases had no gene match. The length of the CDR3 is 16 residues. Germline V gives CDR1 DFQATT, CDR2 SNEGSKA (reference sequence). The CDR3 loop reads CSATPRTSGDYNEQFF. The CDR3 DNA reads as TGCAGTGCTACCCCGAGGACTAGCGGAGACTACAATGAGCAGTTCTTC.

This clonotype was observed at least ten times. This beta chain slipped into a library made for alpha chains as a stray read, so its size is not meaningful. The chain recombines TRBV5-4 with TRBJ2-2; weak D call: TRBD2 (5 bases). V was pared by 4 bases and J by 4 bases, with 17 bases between. Germline CDR1 is SGHNT and CDR2 is YYREEE (reference sequence). The CDR3 is made up of 16 amino acids. CDR3 sequence (DNA): TGTGCCAGCAGCCTATGGACTGGAGCGAGCACCGGGGAGCTGTTTTTT. Its translation is CASSLWTGASTGELFF.

There are many counts of this clonotype. Since it is a stray read in a library aimed at alpha chains, this beta chain has a size that is not meaningful. The gene calls are TRBV29-1 and TRBJ1-2; D is possibly TRBD1 (5 bases). Per germline, CDR1 SQVTM and CDR2 ANQGSEA. V was shortened by 1 base and J by 1 base, with 10 bases between the two germline ends. CDR3 length: 14 residues. CDR3 nucleotides: TGCAGCGTTGAAGTGTGGCAGGGTAACTATGGCTACACCTTC. Encoded protein: CSVEVWQGNYGYTF.

This clonotype occurred many times. Little can be read into the size of this beta chain, an off-target read in a library designed for alpha chains. The rearrangement uses TRBV7-3 and TRBJ2-2, with a tentative D call TRBD1 (5 bases). The CDR3 loop spans 14 amino acids. V lost 3 bases and J 7 bases, leaving 12 bases between the germline ends. Germline values: CDR1 SGHTA, CDR2 FQGTGA. The CDR3 nucleotides read TGTGCCAGCAGCTTCGACAGTGATCACGGGGAGCTGTTTTTT. Its protein is CASSFDSDHGELFF.

This clonotype rates as medium-sized. In a library made to pick up alpha chains, this beta chain is a stray read with a size that means little. The gene calls are TRBV28 and TRBJ2-3; possible D gene TRBD2, 6 bases. The CDR3 runs to 15 residues. The V end lost 3 bases, the J end lost 2 bases, and 12 bases lay between the germline ends. Germline CDR1 and CDR2: MDHEN and SYDVKM. CDR3 loop: CASSLGRIDTDTQYF. CDR3 DNA sequence: TGTGCCAGCAGTTTGGGGAGGATTGACACAGATACGCAGTATTTT.

This clonotype appeared many times. Being off target in a library aimed at alpha chains, this beta chain has a size of little meaning. The chain uses TRBV3-1 and TRBJ2-2, with D hard to call. Germline V CDR1 and CDR2: LGHDT, YNNKEL (reference sequence). The CDR3 spans 11 residues. Trimming cost V 1 base and J 7 bases, with 1 base left between them. CDR3 loop: CASSQVGELFF. CDR3 nucleotides: TGTGCCAGCAGCCAAGTCGGGGAGCTGTTTTTT. Based on the CDR3 plus reference TRBV3-1 and TRBJ2-2, the full variable domain is DTAVSQTPKYLVTQMGNDKSIKCEQNLGHDTMYWYKQDSKKFLKIMFSYNNKELIINETVPNRFSPKSPDKAHLNLHINSLELGDSAVYFCASSQVGELFFGEGSRLTVL.

This clonotype is medium-sized by share. Because this beta chain is a stray read in a library intended to capture alpha chains, its abundance should not be given much weight. The chain links TRBV3-1 to TRBJ2-3; 9 bases line up with TRBD1. Germline CDR1 reads LGHDT; CDR2 reads YNNKEL (reference sequence). The ends lost 0 bases at V and 4 bases at J; junction bases unmatched: 8. The CDR3 runs to 17 residues. The CDR3 coding sequence is TGTGCCAGCAGCCAAGAGGCCCGGGACAGGGTGGCAGATACGCAGTATTTT. This sequence encodes CASSQEARDRVADTQYF.

Judged by abundance, this clonotype is medium-sized. This beta chain is off target for a library built for alpha chains, so its abundance means little. The gene calls are TRBV12-3 or TRBV12-4 and TRBJ1-5, with 9 bases fitting TRBD1. V shed 7 bases and J 0 bases; nucleotides not matched to a gene: 10. The CDR3 contains 17 residues. CDR3 region: CASTSTGGLYSNQPQHF. In nucleotides, the CDR3 is TGTGCCAGCACCTCGACAGGGGGTCTGTATAGCAATCAGCCCCAGCATTTT.

Only a few counts were recorded for this clonotype. A library made for alpha chains picked up this beta chain off target, so its size means little. This rearrangement joins TRBV11-2 to TRBJ2-4; no clear D gene. V lost 6 bases and J lost 0, with 9 bases in between. CDR3 length: 14 amino acids. Germline values: CDR1 SGHAT, CDR2 FQNNGV. CDR3 bases: TGTGCCAGCAGGAGTGAATTAGCCAAAAACATTCAGTACTTC. This gives the protein CASRSELAKNIQYF.

This clonotype was observed at least ten times. Since it is a stray read in a library aimed at alpha chains, this beta chain has a size that is not meaningful. This chain joins TRBV28 and TRBJ1-4; 10 positions agree with TRBD1. The trim removed 5 bases at V and 4 bases at J, leaving 7 bases unmatched. The germline gives CDR1 MDHEN, CDR2 SYDVKM. The CDR3 runs 16 residues. CDR3 in DNA: TGTGCCAGCAGTCCTGACAGGGGGCAGGGTAATGAAAAACTGTTTTTT. Its protein product is CASSPDRGQGNEKLFF. Supplemented by reference TRBV28 and TRBJ1-4, the full variable domain reads DVKVTQSSRYLVKRTGEKVFLECVQDMDHENMFWYRQDPGLGLRLIYFSYDVKMKEKGDIPEGYSVSREKKERFSLILESASTNQTSMYLCASSPDRGQGNEKLFFGSGTQLSVL.

In its sample, this clonotype is medium-sized (0.01 to 0.1%). Within a library made for alpha chains, this beta chain is off target, and its count is uninformative. CDR3 residues: CASGFFLERRGNQPQHF. CDR3 nucleotides: TGTGCTAGTGGTTTCTTCTTGGAGCGACGTGGCAATCAGCCCCAGCATTTT. V and J are TRBV12-5 and TRBJ1-5; D gene ambiguous. This CDR3 region has 17 residues. Trimming cost V 3 bases and J 2 bases, with 17 bases left between them. Germline CDR1 reads LGHNT; CDR2 reads FRNRAP.

In its sample, this clonotype is medium-sized. This beta chain is an off-target read within a library intended for alpha chains, so its frequency means little. V usage is TRBV7-9 and J usage is TRBJ1-1; D is perhaps TRBD1 (5 bases). Per germline, CDR1 SEHNR and CDR2 FQNEAQ (reference sequence). V was shortened by 5 bases and J by 1 base, with 14 bases between the two germline ends. The CDR3 has 15 residues. CDR3 in amino acids: CASSLREGPNTEAFF. In DNA form, the CDR3 reads TGTGCCAGCAGCCTCCGGGAGGGGCCGAACACTGAAGCTTTCTTT.